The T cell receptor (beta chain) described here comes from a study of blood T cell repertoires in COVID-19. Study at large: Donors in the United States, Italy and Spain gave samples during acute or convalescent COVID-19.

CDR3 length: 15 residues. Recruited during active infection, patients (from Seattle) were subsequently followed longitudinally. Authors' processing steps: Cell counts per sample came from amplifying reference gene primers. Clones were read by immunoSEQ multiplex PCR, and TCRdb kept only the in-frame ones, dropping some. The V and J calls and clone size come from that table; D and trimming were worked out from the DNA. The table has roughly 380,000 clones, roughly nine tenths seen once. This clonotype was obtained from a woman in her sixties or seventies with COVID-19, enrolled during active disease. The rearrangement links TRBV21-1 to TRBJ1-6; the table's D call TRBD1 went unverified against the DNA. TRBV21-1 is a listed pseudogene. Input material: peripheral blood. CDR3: CASSYRDRYNSPLHF. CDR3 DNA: TGTGCCAGCAGCTACCGGGACAGATATAATTCACCCCTCCACTTT.